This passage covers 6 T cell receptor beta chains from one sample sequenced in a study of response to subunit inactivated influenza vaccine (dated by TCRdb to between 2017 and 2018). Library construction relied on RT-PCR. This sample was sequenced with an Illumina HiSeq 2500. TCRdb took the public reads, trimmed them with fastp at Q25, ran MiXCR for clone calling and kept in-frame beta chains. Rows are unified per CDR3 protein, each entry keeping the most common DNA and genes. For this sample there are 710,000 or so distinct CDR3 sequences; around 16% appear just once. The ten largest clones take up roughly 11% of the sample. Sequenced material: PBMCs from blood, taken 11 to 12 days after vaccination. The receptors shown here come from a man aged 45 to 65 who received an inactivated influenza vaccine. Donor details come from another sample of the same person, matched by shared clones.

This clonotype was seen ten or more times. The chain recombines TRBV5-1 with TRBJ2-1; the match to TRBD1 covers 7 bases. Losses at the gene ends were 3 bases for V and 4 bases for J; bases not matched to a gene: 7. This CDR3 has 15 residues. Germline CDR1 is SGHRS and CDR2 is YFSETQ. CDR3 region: CASSSGTVSYNEQFF. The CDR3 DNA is TGCGCCAGCAGCTCCGGGACAGTGTCTTACAATGAGCAGTTCTTC.

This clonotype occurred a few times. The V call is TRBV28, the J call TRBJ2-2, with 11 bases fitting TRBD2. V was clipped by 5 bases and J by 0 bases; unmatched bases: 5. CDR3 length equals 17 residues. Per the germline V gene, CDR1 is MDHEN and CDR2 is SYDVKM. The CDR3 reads CASSILGLAANTGELFF. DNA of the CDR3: TGTGCCAGCAGTATTCTGGGACTAGCGGCGAACACCGGGGAGCTGTTTTTT.

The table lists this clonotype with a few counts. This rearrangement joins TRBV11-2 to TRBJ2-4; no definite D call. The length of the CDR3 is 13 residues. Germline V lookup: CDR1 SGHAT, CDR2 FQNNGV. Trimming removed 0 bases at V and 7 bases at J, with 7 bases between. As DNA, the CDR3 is TGTGCCAGCAGCTTAGATATTACGAACATTCAGTACTTC. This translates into CASSLDITNIQYF.

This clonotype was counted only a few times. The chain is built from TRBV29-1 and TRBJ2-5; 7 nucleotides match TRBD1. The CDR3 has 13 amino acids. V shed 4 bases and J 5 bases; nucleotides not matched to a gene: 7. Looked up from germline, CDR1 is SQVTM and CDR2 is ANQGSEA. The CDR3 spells CSVVRGQGETQYF. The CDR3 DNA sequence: TGCAGCGTTGTGAGGGGGCAGGGGGAGACCCAGTACTTC.

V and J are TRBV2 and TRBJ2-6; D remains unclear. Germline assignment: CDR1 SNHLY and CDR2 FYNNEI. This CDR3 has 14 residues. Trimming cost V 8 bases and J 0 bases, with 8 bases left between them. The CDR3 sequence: CASCDYSGANVLTF. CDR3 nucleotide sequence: TGTGCCAGCTGCGATTACTCTGGGGCCAACGTCCTGACTTTC.

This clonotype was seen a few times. In nucleotides, the CDR3 is TGTGCCAGCAGCTTAGAGATCGGCGTGTACGAGCAGTACTTC. Its translation is CASSLEIGVYEQYF. The chain employs TRBV7-2 and TRBJ2-7, with D hard to call. The CDR3 has 14 amino acids. Germline V lookup: CDR1 SGHTA, CDR2 FQGNSA. With 1 base removed from V and 4 bases from J, the gap between germline ends came to 11 bases. The full variable domain, with the rest looked up from reference TRBV7-2 and TRBJ2-7, is GAGVSQSPSNKVTEKGKDVELRCDPISGHTALYWYRQSLGQGLEFLIYFQGNSAPDKSGLPSDRFSAERTGGSVSTLTIQRTQQEDSAVYLCASSLEIGVYEQYFGPGTRLTVT.